The source of this TCR beta chain is a study of CD8 T cells in Susac syndrome. This CDR3 region has 15 residues. The V gene's germline CDR1 is WNHNN and CDR2 SYGVQD (reference sequence). The trim removed 3 bases at V and 0 bases at J, leaving 5 bases unmatched. Concerning this clonotype: Its antigen is not identified.

Overall study results and limits: It was in TEMRA cells and active patients that Susac CD8+ clonal expansion peaked.

Random-hexamer reverse transcription was applied to about 0.5 to 1 ug RNA. In TCRdb, the immunoSEQ multiplex PCR reads were re-called with MiXCR into one record per CDR3 protein. Among 95,000 to 150,000 distinct CDR3 sequences, 85% to 95% were seen once, and the ten largest hold more than 0.25%. The receptor was isolated from a human donor with Susac syndrome. This sequence joins TRBV10-1 and TRBJ2-7; 7 positions match TRBD2. Sequencing input: CD8+ T cells from PBMCs. The CDR3 sequence: CASSDGGKLSYEQYF. The CDR3 nucleotides read TGCGCCAGCAGTGACGGGGGGAAACTCTCCTACGAGCAGTACTTC.